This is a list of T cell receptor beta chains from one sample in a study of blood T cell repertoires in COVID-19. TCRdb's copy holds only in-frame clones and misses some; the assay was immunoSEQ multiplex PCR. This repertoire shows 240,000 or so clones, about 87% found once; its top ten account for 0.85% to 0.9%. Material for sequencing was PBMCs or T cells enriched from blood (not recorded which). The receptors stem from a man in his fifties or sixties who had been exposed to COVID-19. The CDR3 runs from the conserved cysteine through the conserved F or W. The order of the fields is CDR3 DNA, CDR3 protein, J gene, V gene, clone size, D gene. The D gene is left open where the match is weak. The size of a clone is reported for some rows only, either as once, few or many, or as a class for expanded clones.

TGTGCCAGCAGCTACACCTACAGGGAGACTCCTTATGGCTACACCTTC	CASSYTYRETPYGYTF	TRBJ1-2	TRBV7-2	NA	NA
TGTGCCAGCTCACCCGAAGGACAGGGTGAAGCTTTCTTT	CASSPEGQGEAFF	TRBJ1-1	TRBV18	NA	TRBD1
TGTGCCAGCAGCCAAGACTTGTCTGAAGCTTTCTTT	CASSQDLSEAFF	TRBJ1-1	TRBV3-1/TRBV3-2	NA	NA
TGTGCCAGCAGTCCGACGTACAGGTCGACTGAAGCTTTCTTT	CASSPTYRSTEAFF	TRBJ1-1	TRBV27	NA	NA
TGTGCCAGCAGCCTGGGCGGGGCGACTAATGAAAAACTGTTTTTT	CASSLGGATNEKLFF	TRBJ1-4	TRBV5-4	NA	NA
TGCGCCAGCAGCCCAAGACAGGGTCTTGGAGAAAAACTGTTTTTT	CASSPRQGLGEKLFF	TRBJ1-4	TRBV4-1	NA	TRBD1
TGTGCCAGCAGTGAACCTGGGGGGACGCGGGGCTACACCTTC	CASSEPGGTRGYTF	TRBJ1-2	TRBV25-1	NA	NA
TGTGCCAGCAGTTTATCGTGGCAGGCCCAAGAGACCCAGTACTTC	CASSLSWQAQETQYF	TRBJ2-5	TRBV27	NA	NA
TGCAGTGCCAGTCCGGGGGGCTCTGGAAACACCATATATTTT	CSASPGGSGNTIYF	TRBJ1-3	TRBV20-1	NA	NA
TGTGCCAGCAGCCTAATGACAGGGCCCTACGAGCAGTACTTC	CASSLMTGPYEQYF	TRBJ2-7	TRBV13	NA	TRBD1
TGTGCCAGCAGCCAAGCTAACAGGGGAAAAATCGAAGCTTTCTTT	CASSQANRGKIEAFF	TRBJ1-1	TRBV3-1/TRBV3-2	NA	TRBD1
TGCAGCGTTGGGGCTGTGACAGGGGGAAAGGTTGGCTACACCTTC	CSVGAVTGGKVGYTF	TRBJ1-2	TRBV29-1	few	TRBD1
TGTGCCAGCAGCCGTATAGCTGGAAACACCATATATTTT	CASSRIAGNTIYF	TRBJ1-3	TRBV27	NA	NA
TGTGCCAGCAGCTTACCTCCCTGGGCCCCGGCGAGTGAAAAACTGTTTTTT	CASSLPPWAPASEKLFF	TRBJ1-4	TRBV7-9	NA	NA
TGTGCCATCAGTGGACTTGGGAGCGGGGGGGCTCCCACAAACTCCTACAATGAGCAGTTCTTC	CAISGLGSGGAPTNSYNEQFF	TRBJ2-1	TRBV10-3	NA	TRBD2
TGTGCCAGCAGCCAAGTTCTGACTAGCGGGGGCTATCTAGCCAAAAACATTCAGTACTTC	CASSQVLTSGGYLAKNIQYF	TRBJ2-4	TRBV4-2	NA	TRBD2
TGTGCCAGCAGTTTATTCGGGTACCCGGGGAACTATGGCTACACCTTC	CASSLFGYPGNYGYTF	TRBJ1-2	TRBV28	NA	NA
TGTGCCAGCAGCTCTAGGACAGGGGCCTCCTATGGCTACACCTTC	CASSSRTGASYGYTF	TRBJ1-2	TRBV13	NA	TRBD1
TGCGCCAGCAGCTTGTTCGGTGGGGCCAACGTCCTGACTTTC	CASSLFGGANVLTF	TRBJ2-6	TRBV5-1	NA	NA
TGTGCCAGCAGTGGATGGCAGGGTTCCTATGGCTACACCTTC	CASSGWQGSYGYTF	TRBJ1-2	TRBV2	NA	NA
TGCGCCAGCAGCGGCACAGGGGACACCGGGGAGCTGTTTTTT	CASSGTGDTGELFF	TRBJ2-2	TRBV10-1	few	TRBD1
TGTGCCAGCAGCACCGGACAGGGGGCTTACTATGGCTACACCTTC	CASSTGQGAYYGYTF	TRBJ1-2	TRBV9	few	TRBD1